This T cell receptor beta chain was identified in a study of T cells after yellow fever vaccination. There are a few counts of this clonotype. Its target is unknown. Whole-study results and caveats: Overlap between CD4 and CD8 compartments was detected for a small share of clonotypes.

Each CDR3 protein is one row after TCRdb ran MiXCR on the 5' RACE reads. The sample holds 200,000 to 300,000 distinct CDR3 sequences, about 7.1% seen once. The CDR3 has 15 amino acids. Germline CDR1 MNHEY, CDR2 SVGAGI. V lost 1 base to trimming and J lost 8 bases, with 12 bases between them. This rearrangement joins TRBV6-5 to TRBJ1-6; D call uncertain. The sample consisted of CD4+ T cells sorted from PBMCs, taken 15 days after the yellow fever booster vaccination. The clonotype was recovered from a man aged 30-40 years who received the YFV17D yellow fever vaccine. The DNA for the CDR3 is TGTGCCAGCAGTTACTATCAAGCTAGGGATTCACCCCTCCACTTT. This encodes CASSYYQARDSPLHF.